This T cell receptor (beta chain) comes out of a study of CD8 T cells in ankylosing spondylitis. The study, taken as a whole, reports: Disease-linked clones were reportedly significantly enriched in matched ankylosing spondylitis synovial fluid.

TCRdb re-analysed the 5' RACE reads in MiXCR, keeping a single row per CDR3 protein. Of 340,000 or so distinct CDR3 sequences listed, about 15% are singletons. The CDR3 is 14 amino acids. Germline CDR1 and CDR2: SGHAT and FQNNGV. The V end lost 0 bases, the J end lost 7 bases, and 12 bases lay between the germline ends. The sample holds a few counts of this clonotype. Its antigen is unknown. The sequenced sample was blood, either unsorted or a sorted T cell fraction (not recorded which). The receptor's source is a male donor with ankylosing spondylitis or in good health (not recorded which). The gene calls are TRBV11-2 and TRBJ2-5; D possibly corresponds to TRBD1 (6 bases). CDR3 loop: CASSLELGAGTQYF. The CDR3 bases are TGTGCCAGCAGCTTAGAGTTGGGGGCTGGGACCCAGTACTTC.